This T cell receptor beta chain was recorded in a study of control samples from healthy donors and cancer patients (TCRdb year 2020). The CDR3 has 15 amino acids, counting the end cysteine and phenylalanine. The DNA shown is the 45-base CDR3, in frame from base 1. Deletion took 0 bases off V and 3 bases off J, with a span of 12 bases between the germline ends. CDR1 SGHKS and CDR2 YYEKEE were looked up in the germline V gene (reference sequence). Library creation used the immunoSEQ multiplex PCR assay. Sourced from immuneACCESS, this table was stored by TCRdb with only in-frame sequences that have V and J called. A share of the clones is absent; for the studies checked, an unresolved V gene accounts for under half, and the remainder has no known explanation. The sample contains about 180,000 clones, roughly 92% of them found a single time. Approximately 1.5% of the sample is taken by the ten largest.

About this clone itself: The antigen it binds to is not known. No base quality information exists; no much larger clone differs at one position.

The sample taken for sequencing was blood. The sequence joins TRBV5-5 to TRBJ1-1, and the D gene may be TRBD1, 5 bases matching. The receptor was isolated from a man between 25 and 39 years old in good health. The nucleotides read TGTGCCAGCAGCTTGGTATGGACACACTACACTGAAGCTTTCTTT. Its protein reads: CASSLVWTHYTEAFF.